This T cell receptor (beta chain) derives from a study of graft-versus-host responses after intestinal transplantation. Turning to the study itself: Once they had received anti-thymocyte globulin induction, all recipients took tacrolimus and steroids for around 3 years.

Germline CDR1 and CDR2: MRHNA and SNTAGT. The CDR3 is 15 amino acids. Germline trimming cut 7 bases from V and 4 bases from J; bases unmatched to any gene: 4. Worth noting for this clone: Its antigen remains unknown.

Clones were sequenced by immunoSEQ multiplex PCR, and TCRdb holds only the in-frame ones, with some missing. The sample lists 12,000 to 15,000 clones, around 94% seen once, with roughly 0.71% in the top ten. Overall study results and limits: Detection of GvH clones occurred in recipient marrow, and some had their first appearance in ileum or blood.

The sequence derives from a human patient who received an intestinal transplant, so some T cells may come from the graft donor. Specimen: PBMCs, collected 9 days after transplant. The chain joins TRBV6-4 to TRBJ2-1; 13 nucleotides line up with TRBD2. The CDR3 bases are TGTGCCAGCATGGGACTAGCGGGAAGTTACAATGAGCAGTTCTTC. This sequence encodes CASMGLAGSYNEQFF.